What follows describes a single T cell receptor (beta chain). This specimen comes from a study of OX40 agonist ivuxolimab in advanced cancers. Sequenced by immunoSEQ multiplex PCR; TCRdb stores in-frame clones only, minus some. The repertoire holds some 11,000 clones, with approximately 80% as singletons. Germline values: CDR1 SGHRS, CDR2 YFSETQ. V was shortened by 5 bases and J by 0 bases, with 15 bases between the two germline ends. The CDR3 consists of 15 residues. The chain uses TRBV5-1 and TRBJ2-7; TRBD1 or TRBD2 may be the D gene (5 bases each). This specimen was CD4+ or CD8+ T cells sorted from blood, taken in a trial of the OX40 agonist ivuxolimab. This TCR came from an adult with an advanced solid tumor such as melanoma, head and neck, liver or kidney cancer. CDR3 protein: CASRARDGSSYEQYF. Written as DNA, the CDR3 is TGCGCCAGCAGAGCCCGGGACGGAAGCTCCTACGAGCAGTACTTC.